This paragraph reports one T cell receptor (beta chain). Its target is not known. The V gene lost 5 bases and the J gene lost 6 bases, with 20 bases spanning the gap. The CDR3 spans 15 residues. In germline, CDR1 is MNHEY, CDR2 SMNVEV (reference sequence). The entry originates in a study of shared clonotypes between healthy human individuals. Whole-study results and caveats: Rarefaction revealed incomplete sorted-subset sequencing despite large depth.

Each cell subset's genomic DNA was divided evenly among several immunoSEQ plates. Repertoires were generated with immunoSEQ multiplex PCR, while TCRdb's copy carries only in-frame clones and drops some. The sample holds about 1.5 million clones; nearly 99% are singletons and the top ten take about 0.42%. The TCR was taken from a man aged 25 to 40 in good health. The sample was naive CD4+ T cells sorted from blood. Stated subset: CD45RA+ positively selected. The rearrangement joins TRBV27 to TRBJ2-7; a weak D match, TRBD2 (6 bases). CDR3 DNA: TGTGCCAGCAGTAGGATCCTAGCGAATCAGCGCGAGCAGTACTTC. Protein product: CASSRILANQREQYF.